The source of this T cell receptor beta chain is a study of molecular identifiers for immune sequencing clone quantification. Whole-study context: Replicate experiments took RNA from roughly 20,000 or 100,000 naive CD8 cells, divided it five ways and sequenced four.

Libraries of naive CD8 cells were prepared from approximately 20,000 to 1,000,000 sorted cells using 10%, 30% or 50% RNA. Each CDR3 protein is one row after TCRdb ran MiXCR on the PCR reads. The sample records about 640,000 distinct CDR3 sequences, about 20% being singletons. CDR3 length: 15 residues. V shed 2 bases and J 4 bases; nucleotides not matched to a gene: 4. Germline CDR1 and CDR2: SEHNR and FQNEAQ (reference sequence). This clonotype appeared a few times. The gene calls are TRBV7-9 and TRBJ2-2; 7 bases fit TRBD2. Specimen: naive CD8+ T cells from blood, with Jurkat cell RNA spiked in. Subset defined: FACS-sorted CD8+CD4-CCR7+CD45RA+ naive T cells. The clonotype originates from a human donor in good health. Some libraries in this study had Jurkat cell RNA spiked in. The CDR3: CASSLSSGRTGELFF. Here the CDR3 DNA reads TGTGCCAGCAGCTTAAGTAGCGGGCGCACCGGGGAGCTGTTTTTT.